The 23 T cell receptor beta chains reported below all come from one sample, sequenced in a study of T cell responses to AZD1222 COVID-19 vaccine (dated by TCRdb to the early 2020s). The library was made by the immunoSEQ multiplex PCR assay. This is the immuneACCESS table as TCRdb keeps it, with only in-frame sequences that have V and J called. A part of the clones is gone; compared with another copy, unresolved V genes explain less than half, and the rest is unexplained. Recorded for this sample are over 120,000 clones; about 86% of them occurred a single time. Clones ranked in the top ten supply 5% to 5.5% of the sample. The sample's time point label, decoded: about 28 days (+/-7) after the second vaccine dose. This sample comprised peripheral blood, obtained 28 days after the second AZD1222 dose. These receptors were collected from an adult who received the AZD1222 COVID-19 vaccine.

The chain has TRBV5-4 and TRBJ2-2; D may match TRBD1 or TRBD2 (5 bases each). This CDR3 is built from 15 residues. Germline-derived CDR1 and CDR2 are SGHNT and YYREEE (reference sequence). Trimming took off 3 bases at V and 0 bases at J, with 9 bases between the two ends. CDR3 amino acids: CASSWDAANTGELFF. The CDR3 DNA follows: TGTGCCAGCAGCTGGGACGCCGCGAACACCGGGGAGCTGTTTTTT.

This clone was recorded only once. The chain combines TRBV11-2 with TRBJ2-1; D remains ambiguous. V dropped 2 bases and J dropped 6 bases, with 11 bases sitting between them. The length of the CDR3 is 14 residues. The germline gives CDR1 SGHAT, CDR2 FQNNGV. The CDR3 here is CASSLLGLGNEQFF. The CDR3 nucleotides read TGTGCCAGCAGCTTACTCGGGCTAGGCAATGAGCAGTTCTTC.

The chain's CDR3 is CASSYLALAGAETQYF. CDR3 nucleotides: TGTGCCAGCAGTTACCTCGCCCTAGCGGGAGCAGAGACCCAGTACTTC. This chain uses TRBV6-5 with TRBJ2-5; TRBD2 agrees at 10 bases. The CDR3 contains 16 residues. CDR1 MNHEY and CDR2 SVGAGI come from the germline V gene. The trim removed 2 bases at V and 4 bases at J, leaving 7 bases unmatched.

The V gene is TRBV12-5, the J gene TRBJ2-4; TRBD1 aligns across 9 bases. In germline, CDR1 is LGHNT, CDR2 FRNRAP. J lost 3 bases, V lost 6 bases, and 21 bases had no gene match. The CDR3 totals 20 residues. The CDR3 here is CASGKTPGQGSRKDKNIQYF. The CDR3 DNA follows: TGTGCTAGTGGAAAAACCCCCGGACAGGGGTCAAGAAAAGACAAAAACATTCAGTACTTC. The whole variable domain, filled in from reference TRBV12-5 and TRBJ2-4, reads DARVTQTPRHKVTEMGQEVTMRCQPILGHNTVFWYRQTMMQGLELLAYFRNRAPLDDSGMPKDRFSAEMPDATLATLKIQPSEPRDSAVYFCASGKTPGQGSRKDKNIQYFGAGTRLSVL.

The J gene is TRBJ2-3, the V gene TRBV2; 8 bases match TRBD2. In germline, CDR1 is SNHLY, CDR2 FYNNEI. V gave up 7 bases and J gave up 6 bases; unmatched junction bases: 3. The length of the CDR3 is 12 residues. CDR3 bases: TGTGCCAGCACCACGGGAGGGGATACGCAGTATTTT. It translates to CASTTGGDTQYF.

This sequence joins TRBV11-2 and TRBJ2-3; D gene uncertain. V was clipped by 2 bases and J by 4 bases, with 7 bases between them. Germline V gives CDR1 SGHAT, CDR2 FQNNGV. The CDR3 runs to 13 residues. CDR3 sequence (DNA): TGTGCCAGCAGCTTAAGACGGTCAGATACGCAGTATTTT. Its translation is CASSLRRSDTQYF.

The chain has TRBV11-2 and TRBJ2-7; 7 positions match TRBD1. Germline CDR1 and CDR2: SGHAT and FQNNGV. The CDR3 has 14 amino acids. Germline trimming cut 7 bases from V and 2 bases from J; bases unmatched to any gene: 8. The DNA of the CDR3 is TGTGCCAGCACCCTGGGGCAGGGGGCCTACGAGCAGTACTTC. As protein: CASTLGQGAYEQYF.

This chain connects TRBV5-1 to TRBJ2-2; D possibly corresponds to TRBD1 (7 bases). The ends were cut back, 4 bases at V and 2 bases at J, with 12 bases in the middle. Germline CDR1 reads SGHRS; CDR2 reads YFSETQ. The CDR3 has 15 residues. In DNA, the CDR3 is TGCGCCAGCAGCCAGGGGGGTTATAACACCGGGGAGCTGTTTTTT. This sequence encodes CASSQGGYNTGELFF.

The chain recombines TRBV5-1 with TRBJ1-2; D is undetermined. CDR3 length: 13 residues. Looked up from germline, CDR1 is SGHRS and CDR2 is YFSETQ. The V end was cut by 5 bases, the J end by 2 bases, with 10 bases between. This CDR3 is CASSRDINYGYTF. The CDR3 DNA follows: TGCGCCAGCAGTAGGGATATAAACTATGGCTACACCTTC.

V and J are TRBV2 and TRBJ1-3, with 8 bases that match TRBD1. CDR3 length: 14 amino acids. Germline-derived CDR1 and CDR2 are SNHLY and FYNNEI. With 6 bases clipped from V and 4 bases from J, the junction kept 5 bases outside the gene matches. The CDR3 reads CASSQTGEGNTIYF. The CDR3 DNA is TGTGCCAGCAGCCAGACAGGGGAAGGAAACACCATATATTTT.

This clone has more than one count but fewer than ten. The chain carries TRBV4-2 and TRBJ2-7, with TRBD2 as a possible D gene (5 bases). This CDR3 has 15 residues. V shed 1 base and J shed 2 bases, with 12 bases lying between them. The germline V gene encodes CDR1 LGHNA and CDR2 YNFKEQ. CDR3 protein: CASSQGIANTYEQYF. In DNA, the CDR3 is TGTGCCAGCAGCCAAGGTATAGCGAACACCTACGAGCAGTACTTC.

The chain employs TRBV28 and TRBJ1-5; D perhaps matches TRBD1 (6 bases). The germline gives CDR1 MDHEN, CDR2 SYDVKM. This CDR3 contains 12 residues. Deletions cut 7 bases from V and 11 bases from J, with 15 bases between. The DNA for the CDR3 is TGTGCCAGCATGGACAGATACTCGGCCCAGCATTTT. Protein: CASMDRYSAQHF.

The V gene is TRBV30, the J gene TRBJ2-3; TRBD2 matches at 13 bases. Germline V gene sequence: CDR1 GTSNPN, CDR2 SVGIG (reference sequence). Trimming cost V 5 bases and J 4 bases; bases outside gene matches: 3. The CDR3 sequence is 14 residues long. The CDR3 DNA sequence: TGTGCCTGGGTACTAGCGGGAGGGGCAGATACGCAGTATTTT. Amino acids: CAWVLAGGADTQYF.

The chain carries TRBV10-3 and TRBJ2-2; a weak D match, TRBD2 (5 bases). Trimming shortened V by 0 bases and J by 5 bases, and 16 bases separated the two germline ends. Germline CDR1 is ENHRY and CDR2 is SYGVKD. The CDR3 sequence is 17 residues long. The CDR3 nucleotides read TGTGCCATCAGTGAGTCACGGGGATGGGCTGCGACCGGGGAGCTGTTTTTT. Translated, it gives CAISESRGWAATGELFF.

This sequence joins TRBV12-3 or TRBV12-4 and TRBJ1-6; D gene uncertain. This CDR3 comprises 13 residues. V was pared by 6 bases and J by 8 bases, with 11 bases between. As DNA, the CDR3 is TGTGCCAGCAGCACCAACCTGGATTCACCCCTCCACTTT. The encoded protein is CASSTNLDSPLHF.

The CDR3 sequence is CASSPASGVGTDTQYF. The CDR3 nucleotides are TGTGCCAGCAGCCCCGCTAGCGGAGTAGGCACAGATACGCAGTATTTT. The chain is built from TRBV3-1 (or the pseudogene TRBV3-2) and TRBJ2-3; 7 nucleotides align to TRBD2. CDR3 size: 16 residues. The V segment lost 4 bases and the J segment 1 base; nucleotides outside the gene matches: 8. Germline V gene data show CDR1 as LGHDT and CDR2 as YNNKEL (reference sequence).

The chain has TRBV4-1 and TRBJ2-1, with 10 bases aligning to TRBD2. The CDR3 sequence is 18 residues long. The V segment lost 6 bases and the J segment 1 base; nucleotides outside the gene matches: 12. The germline CDR1 and CDR2 sequences are MGHRA and YSYEKL. The CDR3 spells CASSPRLAGGPSYNEQFF. The CDR3 coding sequence is TGCGCCAGCAGTCCCAGACTAGCGGGCGGACCATCCTACAATGAGCAGTTCTTC.

This clone has just one count. The V call is TRBV5-8, the J call TRBJ2-1; D gene unclear. V was trimmed by 1 base and J by 5 bases, leaving 10 bases between them. This CDR3 spans 14 amino acids. In germline, CDR1 is SGHTS, CDR2 YDEGEE. CDR3 sequence: CASSLRPSNNEQFF. In DNA form, the CDR3 reads TGTGCCAGCAGCTTGAGGCCCAGCAACAATGAGCAGTTCTTC.

The chain has TRBV3-1 (or the pseudogene TRBV3-2) and TRBJ2-7; D may match TRBD1 or TRBD2 (6 bases each). Per germline, CDR1 LGHDT and CDR2 YNNKEL (reference sequence). CDR3 length: 13 amino acids. V was trimmed by 6 bases and J by 8 bases, leaving 17 bases between them. The CDR3 DNA reads as TGTGCCAGCAGGGGGGGCCGGGAAGAAAAGCAGTACTTC. Its protein product is CASRGGREEKQYF.

The rearrangement links TRBV18 to TRBJ2-3; D is unresolved. Germline-derived CDR1 and CDR2 are KGHSH and LQKENI. This CDR3 spans 12 amino acids. Trimming left V 7 bases short and J 2 bases short, with 7 bases between. The CDR3 sequence is CASFFLTDTQYF. In DNA form, the CDR3 reads TGTGCCAGCTTTTTTCTCACAGATACGCAGTATTTT. The full variable domain, rest sourced from reference TRBV18 and TRBJ2-3, is NAGVMQNPRHLVRRRGQEARLRCSPMKGHSHVYWYRQLPEEGLKFMVYLQKENIIDESGMPKERFSAEFPKEGPSILRIQQVVRGDSAAYFCASFFLTDTQYFGPGTRLTVL.

The rearrangement links TRBV28 to TRBJ2-4; D may be TRBD1 (5 bases). Germline assignment: CDR1 MDHEN and CDR2 SYDVKM. CDR3 length: 13 residues. V lost 7 bases, J lost 4 bases, and 11 bases lay in between. The CDR3 here is CASTFQGKNIQYF. CDR3 DNA: TGTGCCAGCACTTTCCAGGGAAAAAACATTCAGTACTTC.

In nucleotides, the CDR3 is TGTGCCAGCACTAATCGAGGCCCGGGAAATTCACCCCTCCACTTT. Protein: CASTNRGPGNSPLHF. The chain links TRBV28 to TRBJ1-6; no clear D gene. The germline gives CDR1 MDHEN, CDR2 SYDVKM. The CDR3 is made up of 15 amino acids. Trimming pared 7 bases from V and 7 bases from J, leaving 17 bases between.

This chain connects TRBV19 to TRBJ1-2; D is unclear. The CDR3 is made up of 13 amino acids. The germline CDR1 and CDR2 sequences are LNHDA and SQIVND (reference sequence). V dropped 5 bases and J dropped 2 bases, with 9 bases sitting between them. In DNA form, the CDR3 reads TGTGCCAGTAGTCCACCTGGGAACTATGGCTACACCTTC. Amino acid sequence: CASSPPGNYGYTF.